This TCR beta chain is drawn from a study of T cell changes during pregnancy in multiple sclerosis. Produced via immunoSEQ multiplex PCR; TCRdb's table is partial and in-frame only. The table has more than 35,000 clones, 70% to 90% seen once. J gave up 0 bases and V 5 bases, and 14 bases lay outside the gene matches. The CDR3 runs to 18 residues. Germline CDR1 and CDR2: SGHNT and YYREEE (reference sequence). The chain is built from TRBV5-4 and TRBJ2-1; 7 bases agree with TRBD2. The sequenced sample was CD8+ T cells from peripheral blood mononuclear cells, obtained in the third trimester of pregnancy. This sequence was found in a female donor with multiple sclerosis, enrolled in a pregnancy study. The chain's CDR3 is CASSFKVSSGSSYNEQFF. The CDR3 DNA follows: TGTGCCAGCAGTTTCAAAGTATCTAGCGGTAGCTCCTACAATGAGCAGTTCTTC.